This T cell receptor (beta chain) was observed in a study of beta chain features in type 1 diabetes (dated by TCRdb to the late 2010s). The study in broad terms: Mean age, gender distribution, total cell number and subset yield were not different between patients and healthy donors. A total of roughly 98,000,000 sorted cells were examined across all samples, and a strong correlation was observed between cell number per subset and RNA yield. The study compared the TCRB repertoires of sorted circulating CD4+ T cell subsets in recently diagnosed type 1 diabetes patients with those in matched healthy donors. Regulatory and stem cell-like memory subsets were obtained from only 8 patients and roughly 8 healthy donors, while naive and central memory subsets were obtained from all 28 donors.

The entire isolated RNA was reverse transcribed using the High Capacity cDNA Reverse Transcription Kit, and thus expressed TCRB transcripts were sequenced. Deep immunoSEQ sequencing was performed on naive, central memory and regulatory T cell samples, with an average of roughly 3.5 million total reads per sample. After sorted cells were lysed in RLT buffer, RNA was extracted with DNase-treated RNeasy Micro or Mini kits, with the choice depending on cell number. To prevent cross-contamination, each cell subset was processed individually, whereas patient and healthy donor samples were processed jointly. TCRB sequences were amplified from cDNA with the immunoSEQ multiplex PCR, producing 87-bp fragments spanning the CDR3 region. Sequencing of the amplicons was done on the Illumina HiSeq platform. The paper's processing steps were these. PCR bias was computationally corrected using synthetic template baselines, reads within Hamming distance 2 were collapsed, and singletons that could not be merged were discarded. Reads were aligned against IMGT to assign V, D and J genes, CDR3 length and insertions or deletions at six rearrangement sites. Clonotype counts were normalized to sorted cell number within each subset before computing true diversity and Gini coefficients with the tcR R package. Repertoire sharing was quantified using the overlap coefficient calculated on TCRB nucleotide sequences. The source is immuneACCESS, and TCRdb retained only in-frame sequences with V and J called. Part of the clones is not carried over; for the studies checked, unresolved V genes explain less than half of this, and the remainder is unexplained. V and J calls and clone size come straight from that table; D and trimming were deduced from the DNA. In this sample the table shows almost 350,000 clones, roughly 8.8% of which occur a single time. The top ten hold roughly 1% of the sample.

Based on the germline V gene, the CDR1 and CDR2 sequences are SGHTA and FQGNSA. Trimming takes 6 bases from V and 1 base from J, and the germline ends sit 11 bases apart. Its CDR3 holds 14 amino acids, cysteine through phenylalanine. The DNA shown is the 42-base CDR3, in frame from base 1. This clone was detected only a few times. Its cognate antigen has yet to be identified. Per-base quality was not reported, and no clone a single base away is much larger than it. Each donor gave one peripheral blood draw, averaging approximately 0.12 L, which was collected into heparinised tubes. A BD FACSAria II and a panel including CD45RO, CCR7, CD25, CD127, CD95 and CD27 were used to sort naive, central memory, regulatory and stem cell-like memory CD4+ T cells. Every sorted population had a purity above 98%. PBMCs were isolated right away by Lymphoprep density gradient centrifugation and were stained directly, without culture. So that batch effects would be minimized, each experiment stained and sorted samples in pairs, pairing one healthy donor with one patient.

Overall study results and their limits: Because cDNA was sequenced instead of genomic DNA, activated cells with high expression could be over-represented, although the groups did not differ in activation or CD3 levels. Fewer insertions and more nucleotide deletions at VDJ recombination sites were observed in patients with type 1 diabetes, implying thymic rearrangement abnormalities. A moderate but significant shortening of TCRB CDR3 length was observed in type 1 diabetes patients in all four CD4+ subsets. The naive, central memory and regulatory TCRB repertoires appeared to resemble one another more closely among patients than among healthy donors. Because the HLA sub-analyses included only small numbers of individuals, any influence of HLA type on TCRB rearrangement was left unresolved. Shorter templates might have been favored by PCR, but patient and control samples were amplified and corrected together, so both groups would have been affected equally by any skew.

Material: central memory CD4+ T cells from blood. The clonotype comes from a man younger than 45 with type 1 diabetes. The sequence joins TRBV7-2 to TRBJ2-3; the D gene is perhaps TRBD1, from 5 matching bases. The CDR3 region reads CASRMTAGTDTQYF. The DNA reads TGTGCCAGCAGAATGACAGCAGGCACAGATACGCAGTATTTT.